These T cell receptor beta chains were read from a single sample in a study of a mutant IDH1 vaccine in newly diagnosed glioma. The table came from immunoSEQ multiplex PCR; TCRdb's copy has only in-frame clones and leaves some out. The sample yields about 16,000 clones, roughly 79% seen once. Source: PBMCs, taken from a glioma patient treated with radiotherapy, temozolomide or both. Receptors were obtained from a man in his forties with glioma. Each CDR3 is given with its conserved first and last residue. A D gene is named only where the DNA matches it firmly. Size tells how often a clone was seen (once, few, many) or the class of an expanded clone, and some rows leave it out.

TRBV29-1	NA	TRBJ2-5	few	CSVASDLQETQYF	TGCAGCGTCGCTAGCGACCTTCAAGAGACCCAGTACTTC
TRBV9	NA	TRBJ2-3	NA	CASSKRVTDTQYF	TGTGCCAGCAGCAAAAGGGTCACAGATACGCAGTATTTT
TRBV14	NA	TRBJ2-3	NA	CASSQSGKDTQYF	TGTGCCAGCAGCCAATCAGGAAAAGATACGCAGTATTTT
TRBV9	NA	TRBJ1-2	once	CASSVRPQIYGYTF	TGTGCCAGCAGCGTACGCCCACAGATCTATGGCTACACCTTC
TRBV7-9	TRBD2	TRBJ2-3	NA	CASSLARASGRSTDTQYF	TGTGCCAGCAGCTTAGCGAGGGCTAGCGGGAGGAGCACAGATACGCAGTATTTT
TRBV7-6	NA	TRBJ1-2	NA	CASSLTGARNGYTF	TGTGCCAGCAGCTTAACCGGCGCCCGAAATGGCTACACCTTC
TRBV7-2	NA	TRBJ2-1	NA	CASSLDASSYNEQFF	TGTGCCAGCAGCTTAGATGCTAGCTCCTACAATGAGCAGTTCTTC
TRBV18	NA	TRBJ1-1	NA	CASSPRRWNPEGGNTEAFF	TGTGCCAGCTCACCAAGGCGTTGGAACCCGGAAGGAGGGAACACTGAAGCTTTCTTT
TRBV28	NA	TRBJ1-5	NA	CATTWGRAGQPQHF	TGTGCCACTACCTGGGGCAGGGCGGGCCAGCCCCAGCATTTT
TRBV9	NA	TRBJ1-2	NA	CASSVDVNYGYTF	TGTGCCAGCAGCGTAGACGTTAACTATGGCTACACCTTC
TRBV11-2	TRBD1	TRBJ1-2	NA	CASSLGTGGADYTF	TGTGCCAGCAGCTTAGGGACAGGGGGCGCGGACTACACCTTC
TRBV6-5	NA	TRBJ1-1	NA	CASSSVYTGNTEAFF	TGTGCCAGCAGTTCCGTTTACACAGGGAACACTGAAGCTTTCTTT
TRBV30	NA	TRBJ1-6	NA	CACFSGEPNSPLHF	TGTGCCTGCTTTTCTGGGGAGCCGAATTCACCCCTCCACTTT
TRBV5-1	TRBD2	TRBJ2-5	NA	CASSLGLAGGPETQYF	TGCGCCAGCAGCTTGGGACTAGCGGGGGGACCGGAGACCCAGTACTTC
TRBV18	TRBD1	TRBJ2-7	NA	CASSFPGQGTYEQYF	TGTGCCAGCTCGTTTCCGGGACAGGGGACCTACGAGCAGTACTTC
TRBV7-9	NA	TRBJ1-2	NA	CASSFGGNRGYTF	TGTGCCAGCAGCTTTGGCGGGAATCGTGGCTACACCTTC
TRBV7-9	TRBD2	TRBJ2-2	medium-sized	CASSPGGLTGELFF	TGTGCCAGCAGCCCGGGAGGCCTCACCGGGGAGCTGTTTTTT
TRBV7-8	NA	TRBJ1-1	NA	CASSLGWGGRTEAFF	TGTGCCAGCAGCTTAGGTTGGGGAGGGAGGACTGAAGCTTTCTTT
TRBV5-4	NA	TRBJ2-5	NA	CASSEPGRLQETQYF	TGTGCCAGCAGCGAGCCGGGACGGCTTCAAGAGACCCAGTACTTC
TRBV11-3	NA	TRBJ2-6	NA	CASSLAGAGANVLTF	TGTGCCAGCAGCTTAGCGGGGGCTGGGGCCAACGTCCTGACTTTC
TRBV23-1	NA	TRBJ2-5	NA	CASSQSGQGWGKTQYF	TGCGCCAGCAGTCAATCGGGCCAGGGGTGGGGAAAGACCCAGTACTTC
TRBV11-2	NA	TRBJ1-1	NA	CASLPELPEVGMNTEAFF	TGTGCCAGCCTCCCGGAACTCCCGGAGGTAGGGATGAACACTGAAGCTTTCTTT
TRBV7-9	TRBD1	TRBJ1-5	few	CASSTGQGGSNQPQHF	TGTGCCAGCAGCACCGGACAGGGCGGGAGCAATCAGCCCCAGCATTTT
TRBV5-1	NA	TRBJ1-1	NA	CASSLAGGLTEAFF	TGCGCCAGCAGCTTGGCGGGGGGGCTAACTGAAGCTTTCTTT
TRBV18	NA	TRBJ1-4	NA	CASSLGGTNEKLFF	TGTGCCAGCTCCTTGGGGGGCACTAATGAAAAACTGTTTTTT
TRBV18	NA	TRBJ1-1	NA	CASSQGDTEAFF	TGTGCCAGCTCTCAAGGGGACACTGAAGCTTTCTTT
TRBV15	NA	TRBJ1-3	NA	CATSRDRASRGSAGNTIYF	TGTGCCACCAGCAGAGATCGGGCGTCAAGGGGAAGCGCTGGAAACACCATATATTTT
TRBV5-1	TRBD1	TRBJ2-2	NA	CASSSGQGNTGELFF	TGCGCCAGCAGCTCCGGACAGGGGAACACCGGGGAGCTGTTTTTT
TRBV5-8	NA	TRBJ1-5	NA	CASSLTTGGQPQHF	TGTGCCAGCAGCTTAACGACAGGAGGTCAGCCCCAGCATTTT
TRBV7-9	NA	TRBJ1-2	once	CASLNGAYGYTF	TGTGCCAGCCTCAACGGAGCTTATGGCTACACCTTC
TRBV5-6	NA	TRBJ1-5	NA	CASSLGRRNQPQHF	TGTGCCAGCAGCTTGGGCAGGAGAAATCAGCCCCAGCATTTT
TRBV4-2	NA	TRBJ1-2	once	CASSQEGALFNYGYTF	TGTGCCAGCAGCCAAGAGGGAGCTCTATTCAACTATGGCTACACCTTC
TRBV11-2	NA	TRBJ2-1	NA	CASSLSTVNEQFF	TGTGCCAGCAGCTTAAGTACAGTAAATGAGCAGTTCTTC
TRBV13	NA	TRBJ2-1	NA	CASSLPTGPTYNEQFF	TGTGCCAGCAGCTTACCGACTGGTCCGACCTACAATGAGCAGTTCTTC
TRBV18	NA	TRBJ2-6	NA	CASSPGKVSGANVLTF	TGTGCCAGCTCACCTGGCAAGGTCTCTGGGGCCAACGTCCTGACTTTC
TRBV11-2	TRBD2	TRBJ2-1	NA	CASSHREREGWFF	TGTGCCAGCAGCCATAGGGAGCGGGAGGGTTGGTTCTTC
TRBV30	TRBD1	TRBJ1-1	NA	CAWNRDRAAFF	TGTGCCTGGAACAGGGACAGGGCGGCTTTCTTT
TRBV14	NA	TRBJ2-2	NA	CASSQGQGRAGELFF	TGTGCCAGCAGCCAAGGTCAGGGCAGGGCCGGGGAGCTGTTTTTT
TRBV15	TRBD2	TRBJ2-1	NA	CATRPSGSYNEQFF	TGTGCCACCCGCCCTAGCGGCTCCTACAATGAGCAGTTCTTC
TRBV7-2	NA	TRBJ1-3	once	CASSDPGSPSSGNTIYF	TGTGCCAGCAGCGACCCCGGGAGCCCTTCCTCTGGAAACACCATATATTTT
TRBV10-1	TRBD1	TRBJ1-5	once	CASSEGGNGQPQHF	TGCGCCAGCAGTGAAGGGGGCAATGGTCAGCCCCAGCATTTT
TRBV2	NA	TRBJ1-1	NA	CASSEGMTLNTEAFF	TGTGCCAGCAGTGAAGGAATGACCCTGAACACTGAAGCTTTCTTT
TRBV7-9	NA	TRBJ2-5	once	CASIMDRGETQYF	TGTGCCAGCATAATGGACAGAGGAGAGACCCAGTACTTC
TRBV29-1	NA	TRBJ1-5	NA	CSVRDNYNQPQHF	TGCAGCGTTAGAGACAATTACAATCAGCCCCAGCATTTT
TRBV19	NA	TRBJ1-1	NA	CAVRGSGTTEAFF	TGTGCCGTGAGGGGTTCGGGCACGACTGAAGCTTTCTTT
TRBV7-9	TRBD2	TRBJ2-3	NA	CASSLGLAGVGDTQYF	TGTGCCAGCAGCTTAGGACTAGCGGGAGTTGGAGATACGCAGTATTTT
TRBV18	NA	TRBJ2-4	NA	CASSPPDRPIAKNIQYF	TGTGCCAGCTCACCACCCGACAGGCCTATAGCCAAAAACATTCAGTACTTC
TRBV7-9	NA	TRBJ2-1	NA	CASSPPGGPFNEQFF	TGTGCCAGCAGCCCCCCCGGGGGTCCTTTCAATGAGCAGTTCTTC
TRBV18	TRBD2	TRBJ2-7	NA	CASSVTGLAGGPSWEQYF	TGTGCCAGCTCAGTCACGGGACTAGCGGGAGGGCCCTCGTGGGAGCAGTACTTC
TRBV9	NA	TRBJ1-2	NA	CASSVEGDLYGYTF	TGTGCCAGCAGCGTAGAAGGGGACCTCTATGGCTACACCTTC
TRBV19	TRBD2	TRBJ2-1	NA	CASSMGGSSYNEQFF	TGTGCCAGTAGTATGGGCGGGAGCTCCTACAATGAGCAGTTCTTC
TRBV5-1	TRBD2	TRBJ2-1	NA	CASSLDAGGYNEQFF	TGCGCCAGCAGCTTGGATGCGGGAGGCTACAATGAGCAGTTCTTC
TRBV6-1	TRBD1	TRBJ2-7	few	CASSEMGQGVDEQYF	TGTGCCAGCAGTGAAATGGGACAGGGCGTGGACGAGCAGTACTTC
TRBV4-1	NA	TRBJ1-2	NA	CASSQGPTANYGYTF	TGCGCCAGCAGCCAAGGCCCGACAGCCAACTATGGCTACACCTTC